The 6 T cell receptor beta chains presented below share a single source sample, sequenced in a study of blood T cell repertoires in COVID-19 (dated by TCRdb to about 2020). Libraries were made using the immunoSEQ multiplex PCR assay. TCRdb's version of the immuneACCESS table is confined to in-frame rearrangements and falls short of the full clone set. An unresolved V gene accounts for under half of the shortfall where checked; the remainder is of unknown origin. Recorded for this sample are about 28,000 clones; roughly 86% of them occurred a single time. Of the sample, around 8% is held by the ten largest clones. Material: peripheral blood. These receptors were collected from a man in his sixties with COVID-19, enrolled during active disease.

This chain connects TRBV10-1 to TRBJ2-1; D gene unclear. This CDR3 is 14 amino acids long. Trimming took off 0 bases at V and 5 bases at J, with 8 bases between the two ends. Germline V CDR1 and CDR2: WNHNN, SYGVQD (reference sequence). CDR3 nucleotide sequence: TGCGCCAGCAGTGAGTCTGGAGCAAACAATGAGCAGTTCTTC. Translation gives CASSESGANNEQFF.

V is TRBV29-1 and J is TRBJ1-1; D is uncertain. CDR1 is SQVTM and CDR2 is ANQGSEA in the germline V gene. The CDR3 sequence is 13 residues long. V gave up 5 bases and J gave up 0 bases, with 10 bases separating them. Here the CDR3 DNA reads TGCAGCGTTCAACAGAACATGAACACTGAAGCTTTCTTT. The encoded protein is CSVQQNMNTEAFF.

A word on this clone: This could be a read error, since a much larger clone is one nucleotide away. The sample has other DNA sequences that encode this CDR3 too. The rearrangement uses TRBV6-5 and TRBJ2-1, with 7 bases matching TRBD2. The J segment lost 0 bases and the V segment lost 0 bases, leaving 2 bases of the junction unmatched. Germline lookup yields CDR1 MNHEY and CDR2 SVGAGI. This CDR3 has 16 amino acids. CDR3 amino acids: CASSYSGGSSYNEQFF. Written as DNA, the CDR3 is TGTGCCAGCAGTTACTCCGGCGGGAGCTCCTACAATGAGCAGTTCTTC.

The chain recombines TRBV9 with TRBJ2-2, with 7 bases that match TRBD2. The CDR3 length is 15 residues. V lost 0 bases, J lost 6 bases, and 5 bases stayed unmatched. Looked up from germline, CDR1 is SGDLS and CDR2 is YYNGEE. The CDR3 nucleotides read TGTGCCAGCAGCGTAGCAGCGGGATCTGCCGGGGAGCTGTTTTTT. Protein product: CASSVAAGSAGELFF. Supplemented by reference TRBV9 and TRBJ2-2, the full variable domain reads DSGVTQTPKHLITATGQRVTLRCSPRSGDLSVYWYQQSLDQGLQFLIQYYNGEERAKGNILERFSAQQFPDLHSELNLSSLELGDSALYFCASSVAAGSAGELFFGEGSRLTVL.

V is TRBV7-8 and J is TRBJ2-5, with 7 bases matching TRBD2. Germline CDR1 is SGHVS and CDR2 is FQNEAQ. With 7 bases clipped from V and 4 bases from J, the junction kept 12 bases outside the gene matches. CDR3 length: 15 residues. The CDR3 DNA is TGTGCCAGCAACCCACTAGCGTCTACGGGAGAGACCCAGTACTTC. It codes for CASNPLASTGETQYF.

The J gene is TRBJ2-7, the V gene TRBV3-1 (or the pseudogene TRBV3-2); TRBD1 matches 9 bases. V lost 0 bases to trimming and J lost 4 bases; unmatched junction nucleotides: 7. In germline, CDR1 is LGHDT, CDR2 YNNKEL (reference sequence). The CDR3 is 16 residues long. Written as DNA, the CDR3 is TGTGCCAGCAGCCAAGATCCCGGGGACAGGGCATACGAGCAGTACTTC. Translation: CASSQDPGDRAYEQYF.